The 32 T cell receptor beta chains presented below share a single source sample, sequenced in a study of CD8 T cells in ankylosing spondylitis. MiXCR was run by TCRdb on the 5' RACE reads, yielding one entry per CDR3 protein. The sample carries about 90,000 distinct CDR3 sequences, 27% recorded once. Sequenced sample: blood, either unsorted or a sorted T cell fraction (not recorded which). The source is a male donor with ankylosing spondylitis or in good health (not recorded which).

This clonotype came up many times. The chain carries TRBV7-9 and TRBJ2-7, with a tentative D call TRBD2 (6 bases). Germline V lookup: CDR1 SEHNR, CDR2 FQNEAQ (reference sequence). Trimming took 2 bases from V and 6 from J, leaving 11 bases between them. The CDR3 sequence is 13 residues long. The CDR3 DNA follows: TGTGCCAGCAGCTTAATCGGAGGGACCGAGCAGTACGTC. Protein product: CASSLIGGTEQYV.

This chain uses TRBV5-1 with TRBJ2-5, with D uncertain. This CDR3 region has 13 residues. From germline, CDR1 is SGHRS and CDR2 YFSETQ. Trimming removed 5 bases from V and 5 bases from J, with 13 bases in between. The CDR3: CASRGIVGETQYF. CDR3 bases: TGCGCCAGCAGAGGAATAGTGGGGGAGACCCAGTACTTC.

This clonotype was detected ten times or more. The chain couples TRBV20-1 to TRBJ1-5; TRBD1 might be the D (6 bases). Trimming took off 5 bases at V and 4 bases at J, with 9 bases between the two ends. Germline loops: CDR1 DFQATT, CDR2 SNEGSKA (reference sequence). This CDR3 contains 12 residues. The CDR3 loop reads CSAGTWNQPQHF. In DNA form, the CDR3 reads TGCAGTGCTGGGACATGGAATCAGCCCCAGCATTTT.

This chain links TRBV20-1 with TRBJ1-2; D gene uncertain. Per germline, CDR1 DFQATT and CDR2 SNEGSKA (reference sequence). The CDR3 contains 16 residues. With 0 bases removed from V and 0 bases from J, the gap between germline ends came to 14 bases. The CDR3 region has the DNA TGCAGTGCTAGAGATAGAAGCGGCCGCTCTAACTATGGCTACACCTTC. Its translation: CSARDRSGRSNYGYTF.

This chain links TRBV29-1 with TRBJ1-1; D not resolved. V was clipped by 5 bases and J by 3 bases, with 13 bases between them. The germline V gene has CDR1 SQVTM and CDR2 ANQGSEA. The CDR3 loop spans 13 amino acids. The CDR3 nucleotides read TGCAGCGTTCAAAGGGCGGCGGACACTGAAGCTTTCTTT. This encodes CSVQRAADTEAFF. Using reference TRBV29-1 and TRBJ1-1 for the parts outside the CDR3, the full variable domain is SAVISQKPSRDICQRGTSLTIQCQVDSQVTMMFWYRQQPGQSLTLIATANQGSEATYESGFVIDKFPISRPNLTFSTLTVSNMSPEDSSIYLCSVQRAADTEAFFGQGTRLTVV.

V usage is TRBV4-1 and J usage is TRBJ2-7, with TRBD1 as a possible D gene (6 bases). V dropped 0 bases and J dropped 3 bases, with 9 bases sitting between them. The CDR3 contains 14 residues. Per the germline V gene, CDR1 is MGHRA and CDR2 is YSYEKL. The CDR3 is CASSQDEGVYEQYF. CDR3 nucleotides: TGCGCCAGCAGCCAAGACGAGGGGGTCTACGAGCAGTACTTC.

This clonotype turned up a few times. V is TRBV27 and J is TRBJ2-2; 12 bases map to TRBD2. Germline V lookup: CDR1 MNHEY, CDR2 SMNVEV (reference sequence). V shed 5 bases, J shed 2 bases, and the junction held 6 bases outside the gene matches. This CDR3 spans 17 amino acids. Written as DNA, the CDR3 is TGTGCCAGCAGTGCGACTAGCGGGGGACCAAACACCGGGGAGCTGTTTTTT. Translation gives CASSATSGGPNTGELFF.

This clonotype has a handful of counts. This chain links TRBV2 with TRBJ2-2; 8 bases agree with TRBD2. There are 16 residues in the CDR3. Losses at the gene ends were 4 bases for V and 0 bases for J; bases not matched to a gene: 4. The V gene's germline CDR1 is SNHLY and CDR2 FYNNEI. CDR3 residues: CASSALAVANTGELFF. DNA of the CDR3: TGTGCCAGCAGTGCACTAGCGGTCGCGAACACCGGGGAGCTGTTTTTT.

This clonotype has just a few counts. This chain connects TRBV5-1 to TRBJ2-5, with TRBD2 identical over 9 bases. Germline loops: CDR1 SGHRS, CDR2 YFSETQ. The trim removed 0 bases at V and 5 bases at J, leaving 8 bases unmatched. The CDR3 is made up of 16 amino acids. CDR3 DNA sequence: TGCGCCAGCAGCTTGGAACCTAGCGGGACGGGGGAGACCCAGTACTTC. Translation: CASSLEPSGTGETQYF.

This clonotype occurred a few times. This chain connects TRBV20-1 to TRBJ2-3; tentatively, D is TRBD1 (6 bases). V was pared by 6 bases and J by 0 bases, with 13 bases between. Per the germline V gene, CDR1 is DFQATT and CDR2 is SNEGSKA (reference sequence). The CDR3 spans 14 residues. The CDR3 coding sequence is TGCAGTGCCCGGACAGACACTAGCACAGATACGCAGTATTTT. Translation gives CSARTDTSTDTQYF.

This chain connects TRBV5-4 to TRBJ1-1, with D possibly matching TRBD1 (5 bases). Trimming pared 0 bases from V and 11 bases from J, leaving 14 bases between. Germline-derived CDR1 and CDR2 are SGHNT and YYREEE (reference sequence). This CDR3 is 13 amino acids long. The CDR3 region is CASSLGGVQGAFF. The CDR3 DNA follows: TGTGCCAGCAGCTTGGGGGGGGTTCAAGGCGCTTTCTTT.

In regard to this clonotype: A read error may explain this, as a much larger clone is one base away. The rearrangement uses TRBV7-2 and TRBJ1-1; unclear D gene. The CDR3 runs to 13 residues. Germline CDR1 is SGHTA and CDR2 is FQGNSA. V gave up 7 bases and J gave up 6 bases, with 15 bases separating them. CDR3 amino acids: CASTQEVIAEAFF. Here the CDR3 DNA reads TGTGCCAGCACCCAGGAGGTGATCGCTGAAGCTTTCTTT.

This clonotype occurred a few times. V usage is TRBV12-3 or TRBV12-4 and J usage is TRBJ1-2; possibly TRBD1 for D (6 bases). The length of the CDR3 is 13 residues. The germline V and J ends were trimmed by 8 bases and 7 bases, with 17 bases remaining between them. The CDR3: CASPPPNRAGYTF. Here the CDR3 DNA reads TGTGCCAGCCCCCCCCCTAACAGGGCTGGCTACACCTTC.

V usage is TRBV18 and J usage is TRBJ1-1; TRBD1 matches 8 bases. This CDR3 region has 16 residues. Trimming at V came to 6 bases and at J to 3 bases, leaving 12 bases not matched to a gene. Per the germline V gene, CDR1 is KGHSH and CDR2 is LQKENI. The CDR3: CASSHALGQGYTEAFF. The CDR3 DNA sequence: TGTGCCAGCTCCCACGCCCTTGGACAGGGATACACTGAAGCTTTCTTT.

The chain carries TRBV28 and TRBJ2-1; TRBD2 aligns across 7 bases. CDR1 MDHEN and CDR2 SYDVKM come from the germline V gene. The CDR3 consists of 15 residues. The ends lost 7 bases at V and 0 bases at J; junction bases unmatched: 6. DNA of the CDR3: TGTGCCAGCAATTGGGGGACTATCTCCTACAATGAGCAGTTCTTC. It specifies CASNWGTISYNEQFF.

This clonotype was detected only a few times. The V gene is TRBV20-1, the J gene TRBJ1-6, with 8 bases matching TRBD1. V shed 6 bases, J shed 4 bases, and the junction held 8 bases outside the gene matches. Germline-derived CDR1 and CDR2 are DFQATT and SNEGSKA (reference sequence). The CDR3 length is 15 residues. CDR3 loop: CSAARTGWYNSPLHF. The CDR3 coding sequence is TGCAGTGCCGCCCGGACAGGGTGGTATAATTCACCCCTCCACTTT.

This clonotype was recorded many times. The chain joins TRBV7-3 to TRBJ2-3; D ambiguous. Germline assignment: CDR1 SGHTA and CDR2 FQGTGA. V lost 5 bases, J lost 0 bases, and 6 bases lay in between. The CDR3 contains 13 residues. CDR3 sequence: CASSATSTDTQYF. CDR3 nucleotides: TGTGCCAGCAGCGCCACTAGCACAGATACGCAGTATTTT.

The table lists this clonotype with many counts. The chain joins TRBV20-1 to TRBJ2-1; tentatively, D is TRBD1 (6 bases). CDR1 is DFQATT and CDR2 is SNEGSKA in the germline V gene (reference sequence). This CDR3 spans 14 amino acids. V lost 6 bases, J lost 3 bases, and 15 bases lay in between. DNA of the CDR3: TGCAGTGCCCAACCCGGGACAAGCTACAATGAGCAGTTCTTC. It is translated as CSAQPGTSYNEQFF.

The chain links TRBV7-2 to TRBJ1-1; weak D call: TRBD1 (5 bases). The germline V gene encodes CDR1 SGHTA and CDR2 FQGNSA. Trimming left V 3 bases short and J 10 bases short, with 24 bases between. CDR3 length equals 16 residues. The CDR3 DNA sequence: TGTGCCAGCAGCTTCTCCGGAAGGGACGCGGGTGGTGTAGCTTTCTTT. It codes for CASSFSGRDAGGVAFF.

The chain uses TRBV12-3 or TRBV12-4 and TRBJ1-5, with D uncertain. Deletions cut 1 base from V and 0 bases from J, with 4 bases between. CDR3 length: 14 residues. The CDR3: CASSLVSSNQPQHF. As DNA, the CDR3 is TGTGCCAGCAGTTTAGTTAGTAGCAATCAGCCCCAGCATTTT.

The CDR3 loop reads CASSLLASGTGIRQFF. In DNA form, the CDR3 reads TGTGCCAGCAGCTTATTAGCTTCCGGGACAGGGATTCGGCAGTTCTTC. This chain uses TRBV7-2 with TRBJ2-1, with 9 bases fitting TRBD1. This CDR3 has 16 residues. V gave up 2 bases and J gave up 12 bases; unmatched junction bases: 14. CDR1 and CDR2 from the germline V gene are SGHTA and FQGNSA.

V usage is TRBV9 and J usage is TRBJ2-3; D is possibly TRBD2 (6 bases). Trimming took off 0 bases at V and 3 bases at J, with 8 bases between the two ends. In germline, CDR1 is SGDLS, CDR2 YYNGEE. The CDR3 covers 14 residues. The CDR3 here is CASSVGLDTDTQYF. In nucleotides, the CDR3 is TGTGCCAGCAGCGTAGGACTAGATACAGATACGCAGTATTTT. The variable domain in full, with the rest retrieved from reference TRBV9 and TRBJ2-3, is DSGVTQTPKHLITATGQRVTLRCSPRSGDLSVYWYQQSLDQGLQFLIQYYNGEERAKGNILERFSAQQFPDLHSELNLSSLELGDSALYFCASSVGLDTDTQYFGPGTRLTVL.

The chain combines TRBV5-5 with TRBJ2-5; 10 bases map to TRBD2. The CDR3 spans 16 residues. J gave up 3 bases and V 2 bases, and 7 bases lay outside the gene matches. Germline CDR1 reads SGHKS; CDR2 reads YYEKEE (reference sequence). The CDR3 DNA reads TGTGCCAGCAGCTTCTCTAGCGGGGGATCCGAAGAGACCCAGTACTTC. Its translation: CASSFSSGGSEETQYF.

This clonotype is a singleton in its sample. V usage is TRBV14 and J usage is TRBJ2-1; perhaps D is TRBD1 or TRBD2 (5 bases each). The germline CDR1 and CDR2 sequences are SGHDN and FVKESK. V shed 1 base and J shed 7 bases, with 17 bases lying between them. The CDR3 consists of 16 residues. This CDR3 reads CASSQGLRELSNEQFF. The DNA of the CDR3 is TGTGCCAGCAGCCAAGGACTCAGGGAGCTGTCGAATGAGCAGTTCTTC. Together with reference TRBV14 and TRBJ2-1, the CDR3 gives the full variable domain: EAGVTQFPSHSVIEKGQTVTLRCDPISGHDNLYWYRRVMGKEIKFLLHFVKESKQDESGMPNNRFLAERTGGTYSTLKVQPAELEDSGVYFCASSQGLRELSNEQFFGPGTRLTVL.

This sequence joins TRBV24-1 and TRBJ1-5, with D unclear. CDR1 KGHDR and CDR2 SFDVKD come from the germline V gene. There are 12 residues in the CDR3. Trimming took off 2 bases at V and 5 bases at J, with 3 bases between the two ends. CDR3 loop: CATSDYDQPQHF. CDR3 in DNA: TGTGCCACCAGTGATTATGATCAGCCCCAGCATTTT.

The V call is TRBV15, the J call TRBJ2-3, with a weak D call TRBD1 (6 bases). Germline lookup yields CDR1 LNHNV and CDR2 YYDKDF (reference sequence). The CDR3 sequence is 13 residues long. The V end was cut by 8 bases, the J end by 2 bases, with 11 bases between. CDR3 DNA: TGTGCCACCGTGGACAGCTACACAGATACGCAGTATTTT. Its protein product is CATVDSYTDTQYF.

Ten or more counts support this clonotype. This chain joins TRBV2 and TRBJ2-3, with 7 nucleotides matching TRBD2. The CDR3 runs 13 residues. Trimming cost V 5 bases and J 6 bases; bases outside gene matches: 5. The germline V gene has CDR1 SNHLY and CDR2 FYNNEI. CDR3 nucleotide sequence: TGTGCCAGCAGTCTAGCGGCGCTTGATACGCAGTATTTT. The encoded protein is CASSLAALDTQYF. The complete variable domain, with remaining parts taken from reference TRBV2 and TRBJ2-3, reads EPEVTQTPSHQVTQMGQEVILRCVPISNHLYFYWYRQILGQKVEFLVSFYNNEISEKSEIFDDQFSVERPDGSNFTLKIRSTKLEDSAMYFCASSLAALDTQYFGPGTRLTVL.

This clonotype has only a few counts. The rearrangement links TRBV7-6 to TRBJ2-2; no clear D. The CDR3 covers 13 residues. Germline loops: CDR1 SGHVS, CDR2 FNYEAQ. Trimming left V 0 bases short and J 6 bases short, with 5 bases between. The CDR3 region is CASSLAYAGELFF. The CDR3 DNA is TGTGCCAGCAGCTTAGCTTATGCCGGGGAGCTGTTTTTT. The whole variable domain, filled in from reference TRBV7-6 and TRBJ2-2, reads GAGVSQSPRYKVTKRGQDVALRCDPISGHVSLYWYRQALGQGPEFLTYFNYEAQQDKSGLPNDRFSAERPEGSISTLTIQRTEQRDSAMYRCASSLAYAGELFFGEGSRLTVL.

This clonotype was found many times. The chain carries TRBV20-1 and TRBJ2-3; 13 bases line up with TRBD2. V lost 6 bases to trimming and J lost 8 bases; unmatched junction nucleotides: 5. The CDR3 has 13 residues. Germline lookup yields CDR1 DFQATT and CDR2 SNEGSKA (reference sequence). The CDR3 spells CSARTSGRVTQYF. The CDR3, as DNA: TGCAGTGCCAGGACTAGCGGGAGAGTTACGCAGTATTTT.

This clonotype turned up a few times. The rearrangement joins TRBV5-1 to TRBJ2-7; 9 nucleotides agree with TRBD1. The germline V gene has CDR1 SGHRS and CDR2 YFSETQ. This CDR3 comprises 13 residues. Trimming cost V 4 bases and J 5 bases; bases outside gene matches: 4. The CDR3 loop reads CASSGDRENEQYF. CDR3 DNA sequence: TGCGCCAGCAGCGGGGACAGGGAAAACGAGCAGTACTTC.

The genes are TRBV12-3 or TRBV12-4 and TRBJ2-7; D is perhaps TRBD2 (6 bases). The CDR3 length is 14 residues. V was clipped by 3 bases and J by 2 bases, with 11 bases between them. CDR3 in DNA: TGTGCCAGCAGTTTGCGGACTACAACCTACGAGCAGTACTTC. Its translation is CASSLRTTTYEQYF.

This clonotype has more than one count but fewer than ten. The genes are TRBV6-5 and TRBJ1-2, with 8 bases fitting TRBD1. Losses at the gene ends were 2 bases for V and 7 bases for J; bases not matched to a gene: 9. This CDR3 is 15 amino acids long. Germline V CDR1 and CDR2: MNHEY, SVGAGI. In DNA, the CDR3 is TGTGCCAGCAGTTACCCGGGCAGGGGGCAGGGTGGCTACACCTTC. Its translation is CASSYPGRGQGGYTF.